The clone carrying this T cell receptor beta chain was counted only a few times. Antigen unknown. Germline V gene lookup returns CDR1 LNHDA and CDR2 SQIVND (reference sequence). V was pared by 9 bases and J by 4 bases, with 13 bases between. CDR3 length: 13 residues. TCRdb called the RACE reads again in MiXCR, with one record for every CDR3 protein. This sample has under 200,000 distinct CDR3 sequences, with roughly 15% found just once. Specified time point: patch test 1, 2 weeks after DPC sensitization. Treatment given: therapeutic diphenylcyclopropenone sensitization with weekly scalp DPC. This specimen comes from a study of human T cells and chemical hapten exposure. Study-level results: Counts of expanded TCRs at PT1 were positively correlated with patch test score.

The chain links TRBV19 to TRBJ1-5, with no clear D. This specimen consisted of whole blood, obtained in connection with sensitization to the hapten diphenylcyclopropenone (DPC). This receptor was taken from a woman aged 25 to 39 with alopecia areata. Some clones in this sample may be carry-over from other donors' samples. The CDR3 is CASSLLRNQPQHF. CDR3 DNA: TGTGCCAGCTCCTTACTAAGAAATCAGCCCCAGCATTTT.